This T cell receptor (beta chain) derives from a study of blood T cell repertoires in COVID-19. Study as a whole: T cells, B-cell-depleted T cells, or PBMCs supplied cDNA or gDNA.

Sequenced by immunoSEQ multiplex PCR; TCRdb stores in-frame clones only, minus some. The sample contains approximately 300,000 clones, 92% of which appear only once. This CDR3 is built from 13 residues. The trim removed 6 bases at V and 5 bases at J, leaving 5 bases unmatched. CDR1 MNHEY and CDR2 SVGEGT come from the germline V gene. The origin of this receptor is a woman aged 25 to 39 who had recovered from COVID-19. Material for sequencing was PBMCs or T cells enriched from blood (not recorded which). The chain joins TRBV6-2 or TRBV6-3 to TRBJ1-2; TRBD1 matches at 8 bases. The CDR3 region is CASSKRQGYGYTF. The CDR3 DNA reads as TGTGCCAGCAGCAAACGACAGGGGTATGGCTACACCTTC.